Presented here are 4 T cell receptor beta chains from one specimen sequenced in a study of blood T cell repertoires in COVID-19. TCRdb keeps only in-frame clones here, not all; method: immunoSEQ multiplex PCR. Altogether about 40,000 clones are present, over 75% being singletons, with the ten largest covering roughly a tenth. The sample comprised peripheral blood. The source is a human donor in a cohort sampled during active COVID-19.

This clone was observed a single time. The rearrangement uses TRBV7-2 and TRBJ1-2, with D tentatively TRBD1 (5 bases). The CDR3 sequence is 15 residues long. Germline V gene sequence: CDR1 SGHTA, CDR2 FQGNSA. Trimming stripped 3 bases from V and 2 bases from J, with 13 bases between. The CDR3 DNA follows: TGTGCCAGCAGCTTCACCACGGACAAGAACTATGGCTACACCTTC. Protein product: CASSFTTDKNYGYTF.

The rearrangement joins TRBV7-2 to TRBJ2-7, with D possibly TRBD1 on 5 matching bases. The CDR3 has 15 residues. Germline CDR1 reads SGHTA; CDR2 reads FQGNSA. With 1 base removed from V and 2 bases from J, the gap between germline ends came to 12 bases. As DNA, the CDR3 is TGTGCCAGCAGCTTAGGACCACCAGGGCCCTACGAGCAGTACTTC. Its translation: CASSLGPPGPYEQYF.

The chain uses TRBV5-1 and TRBJ1-2; 7 bases are a match to TRBD1. CDR1 and CDR2 from the germline V gene are SGHRS and YFSETQ. J lost 7 bases, V lost 0 bases, and 3 bases had no gene match. CDR3 size: 13 residues. CDR3 DNA: TGCGCCAGCAGCTTGGAGGGGGCGAGTGGCTACACCTTC. Protein: CASSLEGASGYTF.

The genes are TRBV3-1 (or the pseudogene TRBV3-2) and TRBJ2-7; 10 positions agree with TRBD2. The trim removed 1 base at V and 4 bases at J, leaving 4 bases unmatched. The CDR3 loop spans 15 amino acids. Germline V gene sequence: CDR1 LGHDT, CDR2 YNNKEL (reference sequence). In nucleotides, the CDR3 is TGTGCCAGCAGCCAAGGGCTAGCGGGAGCATACGAGCAGTACTTC. Residues: CASSQGLAGAYEQYF.